The 11 T cell receptor beta chains listed next were all sequenced from one sample in a study of spatial heterogeneity in lung cancer (dated by TCRdb to the late 2010s). Library creation used 5' RACE. Instrument on record: NextSeq 500. TCRdb reanalyzed the raw reads on its own, using fastp at Q25 for trimming and MiXCR for clone calling, and kept in-frame beta chains. Rows matching on CDR3 protein sequence are summarized as one entry with the most common DNA and genes. The sample has more than 35,000 distinct CDR3 sequences on record, 5.2% of them singletons. The ten largest clones represent about 28% of the sample. The time point label, as the study defines it: sample taken at primary tumor resection. TCR sequencing used whole RNA extracted from tumor and nontumor lung tissue, or from cryopreserved PBMC samples, without cell sorting. Source: PBMCs, taken at surgery. All receptors derive from a female donor with early-stage non-small cell lung cancer.

The sample holds many counts of this clonotype. This chain joins TRBV2 and TRBJ2-7; 8 bases fit TRBD1. The V segment lost 8 bases and the J segment 2 bases; nucleotides outside the gene matches: 5. The germline CDR1 and CDR2 sequences are SNHLY and FYNNEI. This CDR3 is built from 13 residues. The CDR3 here is CASHETGAYEQYF. The CDR3 nucleotides are TGTGCCAGCCATGAGACAGGGGCCTACGAGCAGTACTTC.

The chain couples TRBV7-2 to TRBJ1-5; D is unresolved. Germline values: CDR1 SGHTA, CDR2 FQGNSA. The CDR3 has 15 amino acids. V lost 3 bases and J lost 0, with 9 bases in between. The CDR3 sequence is CASSFGKYSNQPQHF. The CDR3 bases are TGTGCCAGCAGCTTTGGCAAGTATAGCAATCAGCCCCAGCATTTT.

This clonotype was seen a handful of times. This chain links TRBV6-1 with TRBJ1-3; D is ambiguous. The CDR3 extends over 16 amino acids. The V and J ends lost 2 bases and 1 base respectively, with 12 bases between them. The germline CDR1 and CDR2 sequences are MNHNS and SASEGT. CDR3 protein: CASSETVIPSGNTIYF. The DNA of the CDR3 is TGTGCCAGCAGTGAAACCGTGATTCCTTCTGGAAACACCATATATTTT.

In this sample, this clonotype turned up many times. This rearrangement joins TRBV11-2 to TRBJ2-7; D may be TRBD2 (5 bases). Per the germline V gene, CDR1 is SGHAT and CDR2 is FQNNGV. The CDR3 contains 14 residues. Deletions cut 3 bases from V and 3 bases from J, with 12 bases between. This chain's CDR3 is CASSFNERGYEQYF. In DNA, the CDR3 is TGTGCCAGCAGCTTCAACGAACGGGGCTACGAGCAGTACTTC.

This clonotype was seen at least ten times. V and J are TRBV6-2 or TRBV6-3 and TRBJ2-1; TRBD1 might be the D (6 bases). Trimming took off 6 bases at V and 4 bases at J, with 16 bases between the two ends. Germline lookup yields CDR1 MNHEY and CDR2 SVGEGT. CDR3 size: 15 residues. CDR3 amino acids: CASSLAPDRYNEQFF. The CDR3 DNA is TGTGCCAGCAGCTTAGCCCCGGACAGATACAATGAGCAGTTCTTC.

This clonotype has ten or more counts. The gene calls are TRBV18 and TRBJ1-1; 8 bases fit TRBD1. J lost 6 bases, V lost 4 bases, and 7 bases had no gene match. Germline V lookup: CDR1 KGHSH, CDR2 LQKENI. This CDR3 contains 14 residues. CDR3 sequence reads: CASSHPRQGPEAFF. CDR3 nucleotide sequence: TGTGCCAGCTCACACCCTAGACAGGGGCCTGAAGCTTTCTTT.

Many counts were recorded for this clonotype. The chain employs TRBV21-1 and TRBJ1-2. TRBV21-1 is shown as a pseudogene. The CDR3 sequence is 14 residues long. The CDR3 here is CASSTAEELVGYTF. The CDR3 DNA is TGTGCCAGCAGCACGGCGGAAGAACTAGTCGGCTACACCTTC.

This clonotype was recorded at least ten times. The J gene is TRBJ2-5, the V gene TRBV18; D gene ambiguous. Germline assignment: CDR1 KGHSH and CDR2 LQKENI. V was pared by 3 bases and J by 5 bases, with 10 bases between. The CDR3 runs 13 residues. CDR3 residues: CASSPPGLETQYF. In DNA form, the CDR3 reads TGTGCCAGCTCACCTCCGGGCCTGGAGACCCAGTACTTC.

This clonotype was counted at least ten times. V and J are TRBV20-1 and TRBJ2-1, with TRBD2 identical over 11 bases. Germline assignment: CDR1 DFQATT and CDR2 SNEGSKA (reference sequence). The CDR3 runs to 14 residues. Trimming took 1 base from V and 9 from J; bases not matched to a gene: 5. The CDR3 nucleotides are TGCAGTGCTAGAGCCGGTCTAGCGGGGGGTGAGCAGTTCTTC. This encodes CSARAGLAGGEQFF.

Comments on this clonotype: It may be a read error: a sequence one base away is much more abundant. The chain has TRBV12-3 or TRBV12-4 and TRBJ2-2; D gene unclear. This CDR3 region has 14 residues. V gave up 3 bases and J gave up 4 bases, with 9 bases separating them. The DNA of the CDR3 is TGTGCCAGCAGTTTGAACAGTTGCACCGGGGAGCTGTTTTTT. Translating it yields CASSLNSCTGELFF.

This clonotype was recorded many times. The rearrangement uses TRBV5-6 and TRBJ2-1, with 8 bases identical to TRBD1. Germline CDR1 is SGHDT and CDR2 is YYEEEE. With V trimmed by 6 bases and J by 10 bases, 18 bases remained unmatched. This CDR3 has 16 residues. CDR3 protein: CASNTRRTGSLDEQFF. The DNA for the CDR3 is TGTGCCAGCAACACCAGGAGGACAGGGAGCTTGGACGAGCAGTTCTTC.